What follows describes a single T cell receptor (beta chain). The target antigen is unknown. Germline V gene lookup returns CDR1 MRHNA and CDR2 SNTAGT. Trimming took 5 bases from V and 1 from J, leaving 12 bases between them. This CDR3 is built from 15 residues. The data were obtained in a study of cytomegalovirus exposure and HLA in healthy donors. Whole-study findings and limits: Rarity held for most TCR sequences, but there were some public TCRs that occurred in many donors. Researchers catalogued about 150 TCR beta chains as cytomegalovirus-associated. Some V segments (TRBV6-2 and TRBV6-3 among them) were excluded as indistinguishable. Sequence variants that were highly shared formed a cluster that was likely a sequencing artifact.

Researchers ran the PCR with 60 Vbeta and 13 Jbeta primers. TCRdb keeps only in-frame clones here, not all; method: immunoSEQ multiplex PCR. Counted here are 100,000 to 150,000 clones, around 80% occurring once; the ten biggest clones make up 2.7%. This receptor was identified in a woman aged 40 to 49 in good health and CMV-seropositive. The V call is TRBV6-4, the J call TRBJ2-1, with D possibly matching TRBD1 (6 bases). Sequencing used PBMCs. CDR3 DNA: TGTGCCAGCAGTTCCTCCACAGGGTCCTACAATGAGCAGTTCTTC. It specifies CASSSSTGSYNEQFF.